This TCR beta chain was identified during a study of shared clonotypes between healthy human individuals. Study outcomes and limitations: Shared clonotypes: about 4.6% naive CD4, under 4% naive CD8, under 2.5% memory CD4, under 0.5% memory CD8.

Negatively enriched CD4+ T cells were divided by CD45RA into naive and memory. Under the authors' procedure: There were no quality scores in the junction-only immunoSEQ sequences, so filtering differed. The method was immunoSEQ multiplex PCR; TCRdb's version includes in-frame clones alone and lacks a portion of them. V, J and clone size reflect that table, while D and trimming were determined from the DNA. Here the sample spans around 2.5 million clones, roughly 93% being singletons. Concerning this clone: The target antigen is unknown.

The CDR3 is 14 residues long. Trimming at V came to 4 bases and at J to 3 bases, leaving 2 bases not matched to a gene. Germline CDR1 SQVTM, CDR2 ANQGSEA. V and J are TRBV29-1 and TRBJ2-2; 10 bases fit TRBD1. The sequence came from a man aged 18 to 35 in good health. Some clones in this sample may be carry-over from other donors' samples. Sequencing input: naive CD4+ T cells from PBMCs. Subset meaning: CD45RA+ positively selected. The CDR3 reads CSVGDRGHTGELFF. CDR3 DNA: TGCAGCGTTGGCGACAGGGGGCACACCGGGGAGCTGTTTTTT.